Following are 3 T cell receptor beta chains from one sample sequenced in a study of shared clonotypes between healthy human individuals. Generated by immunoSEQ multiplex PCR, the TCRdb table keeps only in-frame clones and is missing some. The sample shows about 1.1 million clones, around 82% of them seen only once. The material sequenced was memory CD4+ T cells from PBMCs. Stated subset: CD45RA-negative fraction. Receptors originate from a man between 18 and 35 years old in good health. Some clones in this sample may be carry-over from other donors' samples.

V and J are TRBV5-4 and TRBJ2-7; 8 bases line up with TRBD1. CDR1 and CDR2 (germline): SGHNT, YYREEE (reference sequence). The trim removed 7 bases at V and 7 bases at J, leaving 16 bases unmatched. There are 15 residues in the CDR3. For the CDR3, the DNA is TGTGCCAGCCTCAGAAATCTTCGGACAGGGAATGAGCAGTACTTC. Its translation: CASLRNLRTGNEQYF.

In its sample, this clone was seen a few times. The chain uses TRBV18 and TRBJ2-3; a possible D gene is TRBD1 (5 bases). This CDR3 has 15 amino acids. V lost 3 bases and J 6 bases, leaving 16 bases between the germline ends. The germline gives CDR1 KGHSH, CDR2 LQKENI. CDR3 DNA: TGTGCCAGCTCACCGACAGCGACCAAGCTGGATACGCAGTATTTT. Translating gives CASSPTATKLDTQYF.

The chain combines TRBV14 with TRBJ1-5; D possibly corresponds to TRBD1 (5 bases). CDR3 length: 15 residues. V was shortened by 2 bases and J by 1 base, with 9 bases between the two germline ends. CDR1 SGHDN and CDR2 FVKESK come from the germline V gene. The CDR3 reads CASSQSSGSNQPQHF. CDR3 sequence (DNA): TGTGCCAGCAGCCAATCGTCAGGGAGCAATCAGCCCCAGCATTTT.